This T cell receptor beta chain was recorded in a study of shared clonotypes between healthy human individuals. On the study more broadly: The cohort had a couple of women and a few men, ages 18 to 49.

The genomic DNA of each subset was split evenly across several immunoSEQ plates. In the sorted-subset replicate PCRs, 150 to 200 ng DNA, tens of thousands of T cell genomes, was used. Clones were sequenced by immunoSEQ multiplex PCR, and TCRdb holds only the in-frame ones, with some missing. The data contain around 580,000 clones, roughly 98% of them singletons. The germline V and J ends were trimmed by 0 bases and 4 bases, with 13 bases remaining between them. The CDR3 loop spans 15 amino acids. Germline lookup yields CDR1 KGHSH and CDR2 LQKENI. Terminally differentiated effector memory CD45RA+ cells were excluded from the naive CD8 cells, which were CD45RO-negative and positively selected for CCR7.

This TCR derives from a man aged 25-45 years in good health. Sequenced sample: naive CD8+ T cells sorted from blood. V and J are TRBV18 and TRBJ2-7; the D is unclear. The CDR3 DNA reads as TGTGCCAGCTCACCACCTCTGGGCGTTGGGTACGAGCAGTACTTC. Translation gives CASSPPLGVGYEQYF.